This is a list of T cell receptor beta chains from one sample in a study of blood T cells in healthy people across ages. TCRdb redid the calling of the 5' RACE reads with MiXCR, one entry per CDR3 protein. This sample has roughly 1,300,000 distinct CDR3 sequences, with approximately 59% found just once. The sequencing input was blood. These receptors were collected from a man between 18 and 29 years old in good health. CDR3s include the opening cysteine and the closing phenylalanine or tryptophan. A D gene is named only where the DNA matches it firmly. Some rows have no size entry. The others give once, few or many, or a class for an expanded clone.

v_call: TRBV12-3/TRBV12-4
clone_size: .
d_call: .
j_call: TRBJ2-7
cdr3_nt: TGTGCCAGCACTTTAGCCGTAAGAGGGGAGCAGTACTTC
cdr3_aa: CASTLAVRGEQYF

v_call: TRBV2
clone_size: .
d_call: .
j_call: TRBJ1-2
cdr3_nt: TGTGCCAGCAGCCGGGGGGGCTTCTATGGCTACACCTTC
cdr3_aa: CASSRGGFYGYTF

v_call: TRBV5-1
clone_size: .
d_call: .
j_call: TRBJ2-4
cdr3_nt: TGCGCCAGCAGCTTGGAGCCAGGACTAGCCAAAAACATTCAGTACTTC
cdr3_aa: CASSLEPGLAKNIQYF

v_call: TRBV29-1
clone_size: .
d_call: .
j_call: TRBJ1-3
cdr3_nt: TGCAGCGTTGAAGTACCAGGGAACGTCGGAAACACCATATATTTT
cdr3_aa: CSVEVPGNVGNTIYF

v_call: TRBV4-3
clone_size: .
d_call: .
j_call: TRBJ2-7
cdr3_nt: TGCGCCAGCAGCCAAGAAAAGGATCCAGCTGCCCGCGAGCAGTACTTC
cdr3_aa: CASSQEKDPAAREQYF

v_call: TRBV2
clone_size: few
d_call: .
j_call: TRBJ2-3
cdr3_nt: TGTGCCAGCAGTGAAGTTACCAGGCAGTATTTT
cdr3_aa: CASSEVTRQYF

v_call: TRBV20-1
clone_size: .
d_call: .
j_call: TRBJ2-6
cdr3_nt: TGCAGTGCTAGAGATCTACGAGGGAACTCTGGGGCCAACGTCCTGACTTTC
cdr3_aa: CSARDLRGNSGANVLTF

v_call: TRBV5-1
clone_size: .
d_call: TRBD2
j_call: TRBJ2-1
cdr3_nt: TGCGCCAGCAGCTTCCGGGGAGGGCCTAATGAGCAGTTCTTC
cdr3_aa: CASSFRGGPNEQFF

v_call: TRBV19
clone_size: once
d_call: .
j_call: TRBJ2-7
cdr3_nt: TGTGCCAGTAATAATATCGGTGCTTCGAGGGAGCAGTACTTC
cdr3_aa: CASNNIGASREQYF

v_call: TRBV29-1
clone_size: few
d_call: TRBD1
j_call: TRBJ2-1
cdr3_nt: TGCAGCGGGGGGACAGGGTATGAGCAGTTCTTC
cdr3_aa: CSGGTGYEQFF

v_call: TRBV7-2
clone_size: few
d_call: .
j_call: TRBJ2-1
cdr3_nt: TGTGCCAGCAGCTTTTCGGTTGGGGCCGCCAATGAGCAGTTCTTC
cdr3_aa: CASSFSVGAANEQFF

v_call: TRBV4-2
clone_size: .
d_call: .
j_call: TRBJ1-1
cdr3_nt: TGTGCCAGCAGCCAAGTGGGTCTCAACCCTGAAGCTTTCTTT
cdr3_aa: CASSQVGLNPEAFF

v_call: TRBV6-6
clone_size: .
d_call: .
j_call: TRBJ2-5
cdr3_nt: TGTGCCAGCAGAGACTGGGCGGGAGAGACCCAGTACTTC
cdr3_aa: CASRDWAGETQYF

v_call: TRBV6-2/TRBV6-3
clone_size: .
d_call: .
j_call: TRBJ2-3
cdr3_nt: TGTGCCAGCAGGCCTGACGGCACAGATACGCAGTATTTT
cdr3_aa: CASRPDGTDTQYF